A single sample gave rise to the 20 T cell receptor beta chains below, sequenced in a study of blood T cell repertoires in COVID-19. The repertoire was sequenced with immunoSEQ multiplex PCR; TCRdb's copy has only in-frame clones and lacks some. The sample yields around 300,000 clones, approximately 89% seen once. Sequencing input: PBMCs or T cells enriched from blood (not recorded which). The receptors stem from a man aged 25 to 45 who had recovered from COVID-19.

The chain combines TRBV12-5 with TRBJ2-5, with TRBD1 matching 8 bases. Germline trimming cut 4 bases from V and 4 bases from J; bases unmatched to any gene: 5. This CDR3 is 14 amino acids long. Germline values: CDR1 LGHNT, CDR2 FRNRAP. The CDR3 DNA reads as TGTGCTAGTGGTTCCGGACAGGGAGGAGAGACCCAGTACTTC. It yields the protein CASGSGQGGETQYF.

Concerning this clone: Other DNA sequences within the sample encode an identical CDR3. The chain employs TRBV2 and TRBJ1-5; D may be TRBD1 (5 bases). The CDR3 spans 14 residues. Trimming took off 7 bases at V and 0 bases at J, with 10 bases between the two ends. Looked up from germline, CDR1 is SNHLY and CDR2 is FYNNEI. This chain's CDR3 is CASTGQGSNQPQHF. Written as DNA, the CDR3 is TGTGCCAGCACTGGCCAGGGTAGCAATCAGCCCCAGCATTTT.

The chain recombines TRBV20-1 with TRBJ2-1; D is undetermined. The germline CDR1 and CDR2 sequences are DFQATT and SNEGSKA (reference sequence). Deletions cut 5 bases from V and 7 bases from J, with 6 bases between. This CDR3 is 10 amino acids long. CDR3: CSAAKNEQFF. DNA for the CDR3: TGCAGTGCTGCGAAAAATGAGCAGTTCTTC.

This chain links TRBV5-7 with TRBJ1-5; no firm D call. TRBV5-7 is given ORF status, its function remaining uncertain. Trimming left V 3 bases short and J 0 bases short, with 16 bases between. This CDR3 has 17 residues. The CDR3 region is CASSSPRRSNSNQPQHF. The CDR3 coding sequence is TGTGCCAGCAGCTCCCCGCGGAGGTCGAATAGCAATCAGCCCCAGCATTTT.

The V gene is TRBV28, the J gene TRBJ1-4, with no clear D. With 6 bases removed from V and 8 bases from J, the gap between germline ends came to 16 bases. CDR1 and CDR2 from the germline V gene are MDHEN and SYDVKM. This CDR3 has 14 residues. CDR3 region: CASRRELRGEKLFF. CDR3 coding DNA: TGTGCCAGCAGGAGGGAGTTACGAGGGGAAAAACTGTTTTTT.

V gene TRBV2 combines with J gene TRBJ2-1, with TRBD1 identical over 7 bases. J was trimmed by 3 bases and V by 10 bases; bases with no gene match: 6. CDR3 size: 13 residues. Germline loops: CDR1 SNHLY, CDR2 FYNNEI. The CDR3 DNA sequence: TGTGCCATGTTGAACAGGGGCTACAATGAGCAGTTCTTC. Translated: CAMLNRGYNEQFF. Filled out from reference TRBV2 and TRBJ2-1, the complete variable domain reads EPEVTQTPSHQVTQMGQEVILRCVPISNHLYFYWYRQILGQKVEFLVSFYNNEISEKSEIFDDQFSVERPDGSNFTLKIRSTKLEDSAMYFCAMLNRGYNEQFFGPGTRLTVL.

This chain joins TRBV6-2 or TRBV6-3 and TRBJ1-1, with TRBD1 matching 9 bases. Per the germline V gene, CDR1 is MNHEY and CDR2 is SVGEGT. The CDR3 covers 15 residues. The J segment lost 4 bases and the V segment lost 6 bases, leaving 9 bases of the junction unmatched. The CDR3 DNA sequence: TGTGCCAGCAGCGCCACCGACAGGGGGGGCACTGAAGCTTTCTTT. Residues: CASSATDRGGTEAFF.

The gene calls are TRBV5-6 and TRBJ2-2; D is perhaps TRBD1 (6 bases). Trimming removed 4 bases from V and 4 bases from J, with 11 bases in between. This CDR3 spans 14 amino acids. CDR1 and CDR2 (germline): SGHDT, YYEEEE. The CDR3 nucleotides read TGTGCCAGCAGCCTACAGGGTGGCACCGGGGAGCTGTTTTTT. Amino acids: CASSLQGGTGELFF.

This clone was recorded only once. The gene calls are TRBV7-2 and TRBJ2-1; D might be TRBD2 (5 bases). The CDR3 totals 15 residues. The V end was cut by 3 bases, the J end by 6 bases, with 15 bases between. CDR1 SGHTA and CDR2 FQGNSA come from the germline V gene. The CDR3 DNA reads as TGTGCCAGCAGCTTTAATATTGCGGGCGGCAATGAGCAGTTCTTC. Protein: CASSFNIAGGNEQFF.

The chain uses TRBV5-1 and TRBJ1-2; maybe TRBD1 (6 bases). Trimming took off 4 bases at V and 6 bases at J, with 13 bases between the two ends. The CDR3 has 13 residues. Looked up from germline, CDR1 is SGHRS and CDR2 is YFSETQ. The CDR3 DNA reads TGCGCCAGCAGCACAGGGACACTGGATGGCTACACCTTC. It translates to CASSTGTLDGYTF.

The V call is TRBV18, the J call TRBJ2-2; D possibly corresponds to TRBD1 (6 bases). V was pared by 6 bases and J by 0 bases, with 8 bases between. Germline V gives CDR1 KGHSH, CDR2 LQKENI. The CDR3 extends over 14 amino acids. For the CDR3, the DNA is TGTGCCAGCTCCGGGACACCGAACACCGGGGAGCTGTTTTTT. This gives the protein CASSGTPNTGELFF.

V usage is TRBV24-1 and J usage is TRBJ1-5; D is undetermined. V shed 4 bases and J shed 0 bases, with 6 bases lying between them. The CDR3 loop spans 14 amino acids. Germline lookup yields CDR1 KGHDR and CDR2 SFDVKD. CDR3 coding DNA: TGTGCCACCAGTGACATACTTAGCAATCAGCCCCAGCATTTT. As protein: CATSDILSNQPQHF.

V gene TRBV28 combines with J gene TRBJ2-1; 9 bases are a match to TRBD2. Germline V gives CDR1 MDHEN, CDR2 SYDVKM. V lost 4 bases and J lost 6; bases outside the gene matches: 4. This CDR3 contains 14 residues. As DNA, the CDR3 is TGTGCCAGCAGTTGGCGGGGGGGGCCCAATGAGCAGTTCTTC. It specifies CASSWRGGPNEQFF.

The V call is TRBV11-3, the J call TRBJ2-3, with 8 positions matching TRBD2. Losses at the gene ends were 5 bases for V and 1 base for J; bases not matched to a gene: 5. The CDR3 runs to 15 residues. Germline V gene lookup returns CDR1 SGHNT and CDR2 YENEEA. CDR3 loop: CASSIAGGRTDTQYF. The CDR3 bases are TGTGCCAGCAGCATCGCGGGGGGCCGCACAGATACGCAGTATTTT.

V gene TRBV28 combines with J gene TRBJ2-7, with D uncertain. CDR1 MDHEN and CDR2 SYDVKM come from the germline V gene. There are 12 residues in the CDR3. Trimming took 9 bases from V and 4 from J, leaving 13 bases between them. CDR3 DNA sequence: TGTGCCAGTTCGGAGATTGGATACGAGCAGTACTTC. Translating gives CASSEIGYEQYF.

The gene calls are TRBV6-5 and TRBJ2-5; possibly TRBD2 for D (5 bases). The CDR3 covers 12 residues. Between the trimmed V and J ends, which lost 0 bases and 8 bases, there was a span of 7 bases. Germline CDR1 is MNHEY and CDR2 is SVGAGI. The CDR3 loop reads CASSYSGETQYF. The CDR3 DNA sequence: TGTGCCAGCAGTTACTCGGGAGAAACCCAGTACTTC.

This chain links TRBV6-5 with TRBJ2-7; D not resolved. CDR1 and CDR2 (germline): MNHEY, SVGAGI. This CDR3 is 12 amino acids long. V was clipped by 6 bases and J by 4 bases, with 10 bases between them. This CDR3 reads CASSPGRYEQYF. DNA for the CDR3: TGTGCCAGCAGCCCAGGTCGGTACGAGCAGTACTTC.

The gene calls are TRBV25-1 and TRBJ2-3; 8 nucleotides line up with TRBD1. Germline values: CDR1 MGHDK, CDR2 SYGVNS. The CDR3 is 13 amino acids. V dropped 3 bases and J dropped 9; count of bases not matched to a gene: 5. This CDR3 reads CASSEISGGTQYF. The CDR3 region has the DNA TGTGCCAGCAGTGAGATCTCAGGGGGCACGCAGTATTTT.

The genes are TRBV5-5 and TRBJ2-1; 9 bases agree with TRBD2. This CDR3 contains 14 residues. The V gene's germline CDR1 is SGHKS and CDR2 YYEKEE (reference sequence). V lost 4 bases, J lost 6 bases, and 5 bases stayed unmatched. The CDR3, as DNA: TGTGCCAGCAGCAGGACTAGCGCTTTCAATGAGCAGTTCTTC. Translation: CASSRTSAFNEQFF.

The rearrangement uses TRBV9 and TRBJ1-6; TRBD1 aligns across 7 bases. V was clipped by 0 bases and J by 6 bases; unmatched bases: 9. The CDR3 is made up of 17 amino acids. In germline, CDR1 is SGDLS, CDR2 YYNGEE. DNA for the CDR3: TGTGCCAGCAGCGTAGGACCCCTAAGACAGGGTAATTCACCCCTCCACTTT. Translation gives CASSVGPLRQGNSPLHF.